The subject of this entry is one T cell receptor (beta chain). These data originate in a study of shared clonotypes between healthy human individuals. Some clones are missing from TCRdb's copy, which holds only in-frame ones; the method was immunoSEQ multiplex PCR. The sample lists 2 million to 2.5 million clones, approximately 96% occurring once. J gave up 5 bases and V 9 bases, and 21 bases lay outside the gene matches. The CDR3 sequence is 19 residues long. Germline CDR1 LNHDA, CDR2 SQIVND (reference sequence). Sequencing used naive CD4+ T cells sorted from blood. Subset reported: CD45RA+ positively selected. The genes are TRBV19 and TRBJ2-7; 14 nucleotides align to TRBD2. The clonotype was recovered from a man aged 18 to 29 in good health. The CDR3 region is CARPELNRLAGGFVDEQYF. In nucleotides, the CDR3 is TGTGCCAGACCAGAACTAAATAGACTAGCGGGAGGGTTTGTGGACGAGCAGTACTTC. The full variable domain, with the rest looked up from reference TRBV19 and TRBJ2-7, is DGGITQSPKYLFRKEGQNVTLSCEQNLNHDAMYWYRQDPGQGLRLIYYSQIVNDFQKGDIAEGYSVSREKKESFPLTVTSAQKNPTAFYLCARPELNRLAGGFVDEQYFGPGTRLTVT.